This section outlines one T cell receptor (beta chain) sequence together with its context. Its antigen remains unidentified. In the PCR, 60 Vbeta and 13 Jbeta primers were used. As originally analysed: Later reanalysis found 60 million to 90 million unique TCR beta chains, some 10 million of them shared. Libraries were prepared by immunoSEQ multiplex PCR; TCRdb keeps only in-frame clonotypes and omits some of them. That table is the source of V, J and clone size, and D and trimming were worked out from the DNA. This sample carries about 110,000 clones, just under 70% of them seen once, and the ten largest clones take around 8.2%. The data belong to a study of cytomegalovirus exposure and HLA in healthy donors. Whole-study results and caveats: It was reported that TCR beta sequences correctly inferred the HLA-A and HLA-B alleles for most subjects. According to the study, 180 or so TCR beta chains were cytomegalovirus-associated. High sensitivity and specificity were reportedly achieved when the classifier diagnosed cytomegalovirus status.

Germline V gene lookup returns CDR1 PRHDT and CDR2 FYEKMQ (reference sequence). The CDR3 is 18 residues long. V trimming: 5 bases; J trimming: 3 bases; junction bases outside the gene matches: 16. The receptor was derived from a young man in good health and CMV-seropositive. The material sequenced was PBMCs. The chain carries TRBV13 and TRBJ2-3, with TRBD2 matching 8 bases. The CDR3 protein is CASSVRSGGSGLTDTQYF. The CDR3 bases are TGTGCCAGCAGCGTTAGGAGCGGGGGATCGGGCTTGACAGATACGCAGTATTTT.